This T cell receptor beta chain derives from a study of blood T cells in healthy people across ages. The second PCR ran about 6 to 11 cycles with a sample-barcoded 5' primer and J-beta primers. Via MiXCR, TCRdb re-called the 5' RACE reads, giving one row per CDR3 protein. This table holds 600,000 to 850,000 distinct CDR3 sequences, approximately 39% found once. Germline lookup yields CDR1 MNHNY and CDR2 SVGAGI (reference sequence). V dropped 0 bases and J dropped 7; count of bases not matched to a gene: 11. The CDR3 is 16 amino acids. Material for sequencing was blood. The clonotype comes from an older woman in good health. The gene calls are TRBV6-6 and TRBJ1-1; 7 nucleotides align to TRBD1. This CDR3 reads CASSYSADRRRNEAFF. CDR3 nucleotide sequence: TGTGCCAGCAGTTACTCGGCGGACAGGCGGAGGAATGAAGCTTTCTTT.